Ten or more counts support the clone carrying this TCR beta chain. Its specificity is unknown. The entry originates in a study of breast tumors, draining lymph nodes, adjacent tissues. Points from the study as a whole: Tumor and nontumor repertoires were significantly more similar in luminal-like than in basal-like breast cancer. Tumor TCR diversity was below lymph nodes but above nontumor tissue. Findings are consistent with lymph node origin and intratumoral expansion of most tumor T cells.

Via MiXCR, TCRdb re-called the multiplex PCR reads, giving one row per CDR3 protein. The sample carries some 170,000 distinct CDR3 sequences, 33% recorded once. The lymph nodes were axillary draining lymph nodes from breast cancer patients. Sequenced input: axillary lymph node tissue. This clonotype was sampled from a female donor with breast cancer. Some clones in this sample may be carry-over from other donors' samples.

The CDR3 protein is CASSPGEGRFTDTQYF. For the CDR3, the DNA is TGTGCCAGCAGCCCAGGGGAGGGAAGATTCACAGATACGCAGTATTTT. The chain carries TRBV9 and TRBJ2-3; D perhaps matches TRBD2 (7 bases). Germline lookup yields CDR1 SGDLS and CDR2 YYNGEE. CDR3 length: 16 amino acids. V was pared by 4 bases and J by 2 bases, with 17 bases between.